Here is one TCR beta chain with its context. No antigen is known for it. In germline, CDR1 is MDHEN, CDR2 SYDVKM. The CDR3 sequence is 16 residues long. Trimming took off 4 bases at V and 1 base at J, with 13 bases between the two ends. Here immunoSEQ multiplex PCR was the method, and the copy in TCRdb shows in-frame clones only, minus some. The table shows roughly 120,000 clones, with about 87% occurring only once. The sample comes from a study of T cell responses to AZD1222 COVID-19 vaccine. Findings and limits, study-wide: Baseline serology detected seropositivity in only six AZD1222 recipients. Spike was spanned by vaccine-associated CD4 TCRs, which were dominant at 160-218 and 743-854. After two AZD1222 doses, spike-specific TCR breadth and depth rose versus day 0. White British people made up most donors, females outnumbered males, and clonal diversity was possibly underestimated.

V usage is TRBV28 and J usage is TRBJ2-2; D is perhaps TRBD1 (6 bases). The clonotype was recovered from an adult in good health. Sequenced material: peripheral blood, taken on day 0 of AZD1222 vaccination. The CDR3 coding sequence is TGTGCCAGCAGTTCGGCTTCACAGGGGAACACCGGGGAGCTGTTTTTT. This sequence encodes CASSSASQGNTGELFF.